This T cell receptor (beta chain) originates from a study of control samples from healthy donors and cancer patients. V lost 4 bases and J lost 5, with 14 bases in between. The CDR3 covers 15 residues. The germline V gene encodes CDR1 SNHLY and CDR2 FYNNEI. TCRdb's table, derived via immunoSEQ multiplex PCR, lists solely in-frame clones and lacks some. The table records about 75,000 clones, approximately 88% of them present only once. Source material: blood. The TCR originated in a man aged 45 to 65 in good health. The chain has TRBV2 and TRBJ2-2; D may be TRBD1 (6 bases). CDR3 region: CASSAETGWTGELFF. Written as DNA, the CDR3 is TGTGCCAGCAGTGCGGAAACAGGGTGGACCGGGGAGCTGTTTTTT. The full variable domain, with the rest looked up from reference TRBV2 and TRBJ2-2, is EPEVTQTPSHQVTQMGQEVILRCVPISNHLYFYWYRQILGQKVEFLVSFYNNEISEKSEIFDDQFSVERPDGSNFTLKIRSTKLEDSAMYFCASSAETGWTGELFFGEGSRLTVL.